These 27 T cell receptor beta chains were all obtained from the same sample, sequenced in a study of identical twins. TCRdb independently ran MiXCR on the 5' RACE reads; one entry per CDR3 protein. The profile shows fewer than 250,000 distinct CDR3 sequences, 7% to 8.5% of them singletons. These data also featured in a second study, about yellow fever vaccine responses in identical twins.

The specimen sequenced was CD8+ T cells sorted from blood. The receptors originated from a woman in her late teens or twenties in good health.

This clonotype has a handful of counts. The chain is built from TRBV20-1 and TRBJ2-3; 9 bases map to TRBD1. Germline CDR1 and CDR2: DFQATT and SNEGSKA (reference sequence). The CDR3 runs 19 residues. V trimming: 4 bases; J trimming: 0 bases; junction bases outside the gene matches: 17. The CDR3 region is CSAMGLSGTGTSSTDTQYF. CDR3 bases: TGCAGTGCTATGGGTCTCTCCGGGACAGGGACCTCGAGCACAGATACGCAGTATTTT.

The chain combines TRBV27 with TRBJ2-5; TRBD2 matches 7 bases. This CDR3 is 15 amino acids long. The germline gives CDR1 MNHEY, CDR2 SMNVEV (reference sequence). Germline trimming cut 2 bases from V and 2 bases from J; bases unmatched to any gene: 5. The CDR3 bases are TGTGCCAGCAGTTTAGGGGGGGGAGTTCAAGAGACCCAGTACTTC. Residues: CASSLGGGVQETQYF.

There are many counts of this clonotype. The rearrangement joins TRBV3-1 to TRBJ2-1; maybe TRBD2 (6 bases). V lost 1 base and J 3 bases, leaving 13 bases between the germline ends. Germline CDR1 and CDR2: LGHDT and YNNKEL (reference sequence). This CDR3 contains 16 residues. CDR3 nucleotides: TGTGCCAGCAGCCAAGGAGACGGGGACTTCTACAATGAGCAGTTCTTC. Translation: CASSQGDGDFYNEQFF.

This clonotype was seen at least ten times. In DNA, the CDR3 is TGTGCCAGCAGCTTCGGTGCAGACCCTAACACTGAAGCTTTCTTT. It codes for CASSFGADPNTEAFF. V and J are TRBV7-6 and TRBJ1-1; D gene ambiguous. Germline CDR1 reads SGHVS; CDR2 reads FNYEAQ. The CDR3 has 15 residues. V shed 3 bases and J shed 2 bases, with 13 bases lying between them.

This clonotype came up many times. This chain joins TRBV4-1 and TRBJ1-5, with D maybe TRBD1 (6 bases). With 4 bases removed from V and 3 bases from J, the gap between germline ends came to 13 bases. CDR1 and CDR2 (germline): MGHRA, YSYEKL. CDR3 length: 15 residues. CDR3: CASSLNTGYNQPQHF. The CDR3 nucleotides read TGCGCCAGCAGCCTCAACACAGGGTACAATCAGCCCCAGCATTTT.

There are many counts of this clonotype. The V gene is TRBV5-1, the J gene TRBJ2-3; TRBD2 matches 10 bases. This CDR3 is built from 15 residues. Trimming at V came to 4 bases and at J to 6 bases, leaving 8 bases not matched to a gene. The germline CDR1 and CDR2 sequences are SGHRS and YFSETQ. CDR3 DNA sequence: TGCGCCAGCAGCAGAGGACTAGCGGCACCTGATACGCAGTATTTT. It specifies CASSRGLAAPDTQYF.

This clonotype was seen a single time. This sequence joins TRBV27 and TRBJ2-7, with D possibly being TRBD1 (6 bases). The CDR3 totals 14 residues. Looked up from germline, CDR1 is MNHEY and CDR2 is SMNVEV (reference sequence). Trimming took off 2 bases at V and 3 bases at J, with 11 bases between the two ends. The DNA for the CDR3 is TGTGCCAGCAGTTTAGGGGGCTTTGGCTACGAGCAGTACTTC. This codes for CASSLGGFGYEQYF.

The V call is TRBV7-2, the J call TRBJ2-7; TRBD1 matches 9 bases. Germline CDR1 reads SGHTA; CDR2 reads FQGNSA. Unmatched junction bases numbered 7, after V lost 5 bases and J lost 2 bases. The CDR3 runs to 15 residues. CDR3 residues: CASSPGTGRPYEQYF. CDR3 nucleotide sequence: TGTGCCAGCAGCCCCGGGACAGGGAGGCCCTACGAGCAGTACTTC.

The table lists this clonotype with many counts. This chain joins TRBV7-2 and TRBJ2-3; possible D gene TRBD2, 6 bases. Trimming took off 5 bases at V and 1 base at J, with 16 bases between the two ends. The CDR3 consists of 16 residues. Germline loops: CDR1 SGHTA, CDR2 FQGNSA. CDR3 protein: CASSLGTPQRTDTQYF. For the CDR3, the DNA is TGTGCCAGCAGCCTCGGGACTCCACAACGCACAGATACGCAGTATTTT.

A few counts support this clonotype. CDR3 DNA sequence: TGTGCCAGCAGTTCAATAGCACCCTACGAGCAGTACTTC. It encodes CASSSIAPYEQYF. The chain is built from TRBV2 and TRBJ2-7, with unresolved D. Between the trimmed V and J ends, which lost 5 bases and 2 bases, there was a span of 10 bases. This CDR3 is 13 amino acids long. Germline CDR1 reads SNHLY; CDR2 reads FYNNEI.

With regard to this clonotype: A much more abundant neighbour one base away suggests this may be a read error. The V gene is TRBV5-6, the J gene TRBJ2-7, with D possibly being TRBD1 or TRBD2 (6 bases each). The CDR3 covers 16 residues. Germline V gene lookup returns CDR1 SGHDT and CDR2 YYEEEE. With 3 bases removed from V and 7 bases from J, the gap between germline ends came to 23 bases. The CDR3 loop reads CASSSGAGTTPLEQYV. CDR3 nucleotide sequence: TGTGCCAGCAGCTCGGGAGCCGGGACAACTCCCTTAGAGCAGTACGTC.

The CDR3 spells CASGILLQTGGQNTEAFF. Here the CDR3 DNA reads TGTGCCAGCGGTATACTTCTCCAGACAGGGGGCCAGAACACTGAAGCTTTCTTT. The J gene is TRBJ1-1, the V gene TRBV11-2; 10 bases agree with TRBD1. Per germline, CDR1 SGHAT and CDR2 FQNNGV. V dropped 8 bases and J dropped 1; count of bases not matched to a gene: 16. The CDR3 runs 18 residues.

This clonotype has ten or more counts. The chain joins TRBV6-5 to TRBJ2-2, with 8 positions matching TRBD2. This CDR3 is 16 amino acids long. Germline V CDR1 and CDR2: MNHEY, SVGAGI. The V and J ends lost 2 bases and 6 bases, in that order; junction bases with no gene match: 8. The CDR3 loop is CASSYPGGAYPGELFF. The CDR3 nucleotides read TGTGCCAGCAGTTACCCGGGGGGGGCGTACCCCGGGGAGCTGTTTTTT.

The chain recombines TRBV12-3 or TRBV12-4 with TRBJ2-7, with no clear D. The CDR3 extends over 13 amino acids. V was cut by 3 bases and J by 4 bases, with 10 bases left in between. The CDR3 reads CASSFGPVYEQYF. In nucleotides, the CDR3 is TGTGCCAGCAGTTTCGGACCCGTATACGAGCAGTACTTC.

This sequence joins TRBV7-8 and TRBJ2-3; TRBD1 matches 7 bases. With V trimmed by 5 bases and J by 14 bases, 10 bases remained unmatched. CDR1 is SGHVS and CDR2 is FQNEAQ in the germline V gene. The CDR3 sequence is 12 residues long. CDR3 sequence (DNA): TGTGCCAGCAGCCCTGACAGGGTAAAGCCGTATTTT. Protein: CASSPDRVKPYF.

The V gene is TRBV6-1, the J gene TRBJ2-7; no reliable D call. CDR1 and CDR2 (germline): MNHNS, SASEGT. The CDR3 consists of 17 residues. Trimming cost V 1 base and J 2 bases, with 18 bases left between them. CDR3 protein: CASSEGRYRNSPYEQYV. The CDR3 bases are TGTGCCAGCAGTGAAGGTAGATACCGAAATAGCCCCTACGAGCAGTACGTC.

In its sample, this clonotype was seen many times. The chain couples TRBV28 to TRBJ2-7; D is perhaps TRBD1 (6 bases). V lost 2 bases and J 4 bases, leaving 6 bases between the germline ends. The CDR3 is made up of 12 amino acids. Germline V lookup: CDR1 MDHEN, CDR2 SYDVKM. CDR3: CASSLQGYEQYV. The CDR3 DNA reads as TGTGCCAGCAGTTTACAGGGGTACGAGCAGTACGTC.

This clonotype turned up a few times. The J gene is TRBJ1-1, the V gene TRBV2; D call uncertain. The CDR3 has 13 residues. The V gene's germline CDR1 is SNHLY and CDR2 FYNNEI. Trimming shortened V by 6 bases and J by 4 bases, and 12 bases separated the two germline ends. CDR3: CASSHQRGTEAFF. CDR3 in DNA: TGTGCCAGCAGCCATCAGAGAGGCACTGAAGCTTTCTTT. Using reference TRBV2 and TRBJ1-1 for the parts outside the CDR3, the full variable domain is EPEVTQTPSHQVTQMGQEVILRCVPISNHLYFYWYRQILGQKVEFLVSFYNNEISEKSEIFDDQFSVERPDGSNFTLKIRSTKLEDSAMYFCASSHQRGTEAFFGQGTRLTVV.

This sequence joins TRBV24-1 and TRBJ2-2; D unresolved. CDR1 and CDR2 (germline): KGHDR, SFDVKD. Trimming took 4 bases from V and 0 from J, leaving 14 bases between them. The CDR3 is 17 residues long. CDR3 sequence: CATSDNVYRPNTGELFF. The CDR3 DNA reads as TGTGCCACCAGTGACAACGTGTACCGTCCGAACACCGGGGAGCTGTTTTTT.

This clonotype appeared once. The chain employs TRBV13 and TRBJ2-1, with D unresolved. The CDR3 has 16 amino acids. The V end was cut by 5 bases, the J end by 0 bases, with 14 bases between. In germline, CDR1 is PRHDT, CDR2 FYEKMQ (reference sequence). This CDR3 is CASSPAPDFSYNEQFF. In DNA form, the CDR3 reads TGTGCCAGCAGCCCGGCCCCCGACTTCTCCTACAATGAGCAGTTCTTC. Looking up the rest from reference TRBV13 and TRBJ2-1 gives the full variable domain: AAGVIQSPRHLIKEKRETATLKCYPIPRHDTVYWYQQGPGQDPQFLISFYEKMQSDKGSIPDRFSAQQFSDYHSELNMSSLELGDSALYFCASSPAPDFSYNEQFFGPGTRLTVL.

This clonotype was observed a few times. The gene calls are TRBV12-3 or TRBV12-4 and TRBJ1-2; TRBD1 might be the D (5 bases). This CDR3 is built from 14 residues. Trimming took 8 bases from V and 3 from J, leaving 16 bases between them. CDR3 nucleotide sequence: TGTGCCAGCTTATCAGTTGACAGCTACTATGGCTACACCTTC. As protein: CASLSVDSYYGYTF.

This clonotype has more than one count but fewer than ten. This chain connects TRBV7-9 to TRBJ2-5, with TRBD2 identical over 8 bases. This CDR3 spans 14 amino acids. Germline V gives CDR1 SEHNR, CDR2 FQNEAQ (reference sequence). V shed 0 bases, J shed 4 bases, and the junction held 1 base outside the gene matches. The CDR3 region has the DNA TGTGCCAGCAGCTTAGCGACTAGCGCAGAGACCCAGTACTTC. Translated: CASSLATSAETQYF.

This clonotype was observed many times. This chain connects TRBV7-6 to TRBJ2-1, with 10 bases aligning to TRBD2. V shed 5 bases, J shed 0 bases, and the junction held 4 bases outside the gene matches. Germline V gives CDR1 SGHVS, CDR2 FNYEAQ. The CDR3 runs to 16 residues. The CDR3 DNA sequence: TGTGCCAGCAGCCTTACTAGCGGGACCTCCTACAATGAGCAGTTCTTC. Translated: CASSLTSGTSYNEQFF.

In this sample, this clonotype turned up many times. The chain carries TRBV28 and TRBJ1-5; D is unresolved. V shed 3 bases and J shed 0 bases, with 9 bases lying between them. Germline V CDR1 and CDR2: MDHEN, SYDVKM. The CDR3 spans 15 residues. This CDR3 reads CASSFAHNSNQPQHF. CDR3 nucleotides: TGTGCCAGCAGTTTTGCCCACAATAGCAATCAGCCCCAGCATTTT.

This clonotype was seen more than once but under ten times. The chain links TRBV2 to TRBJ2-7, with TRBD2 matching over 9 bases. The ends lost 6 bases at V and 4 bases at J; junction bases unmatched: 13. Germline lookup yields CDR1 SNHLY and CDR2 FYNNEI. The CDR3 is 16 residues long. CDR3 sequence: CASRGPNSGGEYEQYF. CDR3 DNA sequence: TGTGCCAGCAGGGGCCCCAATAGCGGGGGAGAATACGAGCAGTACTTC.

This clonotype was counted between two and nine times. The chain combines TRBV15 with TRBJ2-1, with 7 bases aligning to TRBD1. Germline trimming cut 8 bases from V and 0 bases from J; bases unmatched to any gene: 7. Germline CDR1 reads LNHNV; CDR2 reads YYDKDF (reference sequence). The CDR3 is made up of 15 amino acids. DNA of the CDR3: TGTGCCACCTGGCCGGGACAGAGCTCCTACAATGAGCAGTTCTTC. It yields the protein CATWPGQSSYNEQFF.

In this sample, this clonotype turned up many times. The rearrangement uses TRBV20-1 and TRBJ1-5, with TRBD1 as a possible D gene (6 bases). CDR3 length equals 15 residues. The ends were cut back, 0 bases at V and 4 bases at J, with 13 bases in the middle. The germline V gene encodes CDR1 DFQATT and CDR2 SNEGSKA (reference sequence). CDR3 in amino acids: CSARDTGTANQPQHF. The CDR3 nucleotides are TGCAGTGCTAGAGATACAGGGACCGCAAATCAGCCCCAGCATTTT.